These 3 T cell receptor beta chains were all obtained from the same sample, sequenced in a study of T cells in Graves' hyperthyroidism and ophthalmopathy. The TCR beta CDR3 regions underwent amplification using RNA transcripts as the source. With the HTBI primer set, the TCR CDR3 went through a first round of RT-PCR. Each CDR3 protein is one row after TCRdb ran MiXCR on the multiplex PCR reads. The sample contains hundreds of thousands of distinct CDR3 sequences, less than 25% of which appear only once. What was sequenced was blood. These receptors were taken from a woman aged 25 to 45 with Graves' ophthalmopathy.

The sample holds many counts of this clonotype. The chain couples TRBV29-1 to TRBJ1-2; 8 bases fit TRBD1. V gave up 5 bases and J gave up 6 bases; unmatched junction bases: 8. The CDR3 is made up of 13 amino acids. Germline V gene sequence: CDR1 SQVTM, CDR2 ANQGSEA. The CDR3: CSVLDRVRDGYTF. CDR3 bases: TGCAGCGTTCTGGACAGGGTAAGGGATGGCTACACCTTC.

This clonotype has at least ten counts. It may be a read error: a sequence one base away is much more abundant. The V gene is TRBV20-1, the J gene TRBJ2-5; D unclear. The CDR3 length is 11 residues. V gave up 4 bases and J gave up 5 bases, with 8 bases separating them. Germline V CDR1 and CDR2: DFQATT, SNEGSKA (reference sequence). Written as DNA, the CDR3 is TGCAGTGCTATCCCAGTGGAGACCCAGTACTTC. Its protein is CSAIPVETQYF.

The sample holds many counts of this clonotype. This chain links TRBV7-3 with TRBJ1-1, with no clear D. Trimming shortened V by 4 bases and J by 3 bases, and 12 bases separated the two germline ends. CDR1 and CDR2 (germline): SGHTA, FQGTGA. The CDR3 length is 14 residues. In nucleotides, the CDR3 is TGTGCCAGCAGCTCCGGGGTGGGGTACACTGAAGCTTTCTTT. It encodes CASSSGVGYTEAFF.